This T cell receptor (beta chain) was sequenced in a study of metastatic and nonmetastatic thyroid tumors (dated by TCRdb to 2018 to 2020). About the investigation overall: Repertoires were compared across peripheral blood and tumor or nodule tissue samples from malignant and benign thyroid patients.

The investigation overall reported the following: TCR beta diversity was reported as significantly higher in malignant tumors than in benign nodules, in both blood and tumor samples.

Including cysteine and phenylalanine, the CDR3 has 15 amino acids. The sequence is cut down to CDR3 DNA, 45 bases in frame from base 1. V loses 1 base of germline sequence and J loses 4 bases, and the interval between the two ends is 10 bases. Looking up the germline V gene yields CDR1 SGHTA and CDR2 FQGTGA. This clone was observed at least ten times. The antigen this receptor binds is unknown. Per-base qualities were not stored, and no clone one base away is much larger. None of the patients had been given any treatment before thyroid surgery. The study retrospectively analysed patient clinical samples collected from about 2012 to 2019 using T-cell receptor beta sequencing. The library was built by means of PCR. Sequencing used an Illumina HiSeq 4000. High-throughput sequencing was used to profile the TCR beta-chain CDR3 region of every patient. The authors' pipeline ran thus. Drawing on CDR3 differences between clinicopathological groups, the researchers built a classifier meant to tell apart patients with distant-metastatic papillary thyroid cancer. The Shannon index was used to assess repertoire diversity, and the Morisita-Horn index was used to assess tumor-blood repertoire similarity. TCRdb's own reprocessing of the public reads used fastp at Q25 and MiXCR and kept productive beta chains. For this entry, the V and J calls and clone size follow TCRdb and not the study's own pipeline. Recorded for this sample are approximately 20,000 clones; roughly 14% of them occurred a single time. About 15% of the sample lies in the top ten.

The V and J genes are TRBV7-3 and TRBJ2-2; the D segment cannot be called with confidence. This TCR was sampled from a female donor with papillary thyroid cancer or a benign thyroid nodule (not recorded which). Some clones in this sample may be carry-over from other donors' samples. Material for sequencing was tumor tissue. The CDR3 protein: CASSLRGSSTGELFF. The DNA sequence is as follows: TGTGCCAGCAGCTTAAGAGGCAGCAGCACCGGGGAGCTGTTTTTT.